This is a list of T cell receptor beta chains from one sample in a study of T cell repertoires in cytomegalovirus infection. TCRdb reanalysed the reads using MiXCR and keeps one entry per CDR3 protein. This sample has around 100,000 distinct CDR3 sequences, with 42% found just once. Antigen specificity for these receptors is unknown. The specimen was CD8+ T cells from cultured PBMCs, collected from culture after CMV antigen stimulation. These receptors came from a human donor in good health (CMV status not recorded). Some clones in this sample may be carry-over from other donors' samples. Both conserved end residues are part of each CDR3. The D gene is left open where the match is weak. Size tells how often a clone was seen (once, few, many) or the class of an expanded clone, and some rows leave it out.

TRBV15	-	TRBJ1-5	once	TGTGCCACCAGCAGAGATCTCGTATTGGGGGGCCAAACACAGGGTAGGGGTAATCAGCCCCAGCATTTT	CATSRDLVLGGQTQGRGNQPQHF
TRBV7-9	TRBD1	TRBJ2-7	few	TGTGCCAGCAGCAAAGACAGGGGCAACGAGCAGTACTTC	CASSKDRGNEQYF
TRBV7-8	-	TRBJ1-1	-	TGTGCCAGCAGCAGCGCCGGGATGCGGACTGAAGCTTTCTTT	CASSSAGMRTEAFF
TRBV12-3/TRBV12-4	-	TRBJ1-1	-	TGTGCCAGCAGTTTATCGGCTCGGATGGCGGAAGCTTTCTTT	CASSLSARMAEAFF
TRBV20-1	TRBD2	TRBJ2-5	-	TGCAGTGCTAGTCTTGCGGGGGGCGGATTCGTATTTCAAGAGACCCAGTACTTC	CSASLAGGGFVFQETQYF
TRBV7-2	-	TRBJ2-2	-	TGTGCCAGCGGTCCTCTGGGGGGCACCGGGGAGCTGTTTTTT	CASGPLGGTGELFF
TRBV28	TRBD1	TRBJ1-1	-	TGTGCCAGCAGTCCGTCCTATGGGACAGGGCTGGAAGCTTTCTTT	CASSPSYGTGLEAFF
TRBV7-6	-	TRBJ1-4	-	TGTGCCAGCAGCGTCGCAGGGCCAGATGAAAAACTGTTTTTT	CASSVAGPDEKLFF
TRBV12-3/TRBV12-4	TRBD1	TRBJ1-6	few	TGTGCCAGCAGTGTCGGGACAGGGTATAATTCACCCCTCCACTTT	CASSVGTGYNSPLHF
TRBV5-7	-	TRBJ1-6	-	TGTGCCAGCAGCGCGGATCGGGGGTGTAAGAATTCACCCCTCCACTTT	CASSADRGCKNSPLHF
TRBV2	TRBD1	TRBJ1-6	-	TGTGCCAGCGGGGACAGCGTCAACCTCCCCAATTCACCCCTCCACTTT	CASGDSVNLPNSPLHF
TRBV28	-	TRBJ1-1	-	TGTGCCAGCAGTTTACCGCCGACACAGACCATGAACACTGAAGCTTTCTTT	CASSLPPTQTMNTEAFF
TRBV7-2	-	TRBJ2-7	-	TGTGCCAGCAGCTCCGGACGCGGTTGGTCCTACGAGCAGTACTTC	CASSSGRGWSYEQYF
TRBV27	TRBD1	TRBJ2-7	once	TGTGCCAGCAGTGTAGGGACAGGGACCGAGCAGTACTTC	CASSVGTGTEQYF
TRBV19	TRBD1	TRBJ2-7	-	TGTGCCAGCGGGGCGGGGACAGGGTTTCTCTACGAGCAGTACTTC	CASGAGTGFLYEQYF
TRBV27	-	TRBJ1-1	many	TGTGCCAGCAGTTTATACAGGGATATGAACACTGAAGCTTTCTTT	CASSLYRDMNTEAFF
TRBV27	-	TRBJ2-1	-	TGTGCCAGCAAAGAAAGCGGGTCCTACAATGAGCAGTTCTTC	CASKESGSYNEQFF
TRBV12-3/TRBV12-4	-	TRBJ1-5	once	TGTGCCAGCAGTCCAAACACAGGCCCTAGTGGTCAGCCCCAGCATTTT	CASSPNTGPSGQPQHF
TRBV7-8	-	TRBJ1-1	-	TGTGCCAGCAGCTTAGCCCCTGGGGTTAGGACTGAAGCTTTCTTT	CASSLAPGVRTEAFF
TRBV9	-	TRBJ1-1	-	TGTGCCAGCAGCGAGCCGACAGGTTCGAATACTGAAGCTTTCTTT	CASSEPTGSNTEAFF
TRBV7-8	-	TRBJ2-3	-	TGTGCCAGCAGGCCACGAGGGGGGGGCACAGATACGCAGTATTTT	CASRPRGGGTDTQYF
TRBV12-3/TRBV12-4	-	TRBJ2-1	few	TGTGCCAGCAGACGTCTCAGGGTTGCCTACAATGAGCAGTTCTTC	CASRRLRVAYNEQFF
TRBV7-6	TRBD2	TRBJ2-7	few	TGTGCCAGCAGCCCGCTAGCGGGGGATTACGAGCAGTACTTC	CASSPLAGDYEQYF
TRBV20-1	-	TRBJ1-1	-	TGCAGTGCTAGAGATCAAAGGGCTCAGGGTCCCGAGGACACTGAAGCTTTCTTT	CSARDQRAQGPEDTEAFF
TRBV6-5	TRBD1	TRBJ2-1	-	TGTGCCAGCTGTTACTACCAGGGGGTCAATGAGCAGTTCTTC	CASCYYQGVNEQFF
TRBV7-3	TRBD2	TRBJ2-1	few	TGTGCCAGCAGCGGACTGACTAGCGGGCCTTACAATGAGCAGTTCTTC	CASSGLTSGPYNEQFF
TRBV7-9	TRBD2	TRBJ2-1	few	TGTGCCAGCAGCTGGAGTGTGACTAGCGGGGGGCGGTCCTACAATGAGCAGTTCTTC	CASSWSVTSGGRSYNEQFF
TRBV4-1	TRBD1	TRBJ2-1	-	TGCGCCAGCAGCCCGCTGGGACAGACCTACTACAATGAGCAGTTCTTC	CASSPLGQTYYNEQFF
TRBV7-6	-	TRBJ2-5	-	TGTGCCAGCAGCTTAGGCAGGGCCCAAGAGACCCAGTACTTC	CASSLGRAQETQYF
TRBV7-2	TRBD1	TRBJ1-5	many	TGTGCCAGCAGCTTAGCGGGCAGGGGGTTCGATAATCAGCCCCAGCATTTT	CASSLAGRGFDNQPQHF
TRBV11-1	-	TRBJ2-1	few	TGTGCCAGCAACCCCCTCCAGGGGAATGAGCAGTTCTTC	CASNPLQGNEQFF
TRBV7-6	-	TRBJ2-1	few	TGTGCCAGCAGCTTAGAGCGTTTGCATGAGCAGTTCTTC	CASSLERLHEQFF
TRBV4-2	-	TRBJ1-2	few	TGTGCCAGCAGCCAAGATCAAAGGGGGGACTATGGCTACACCTTC	CASSQDQRGDYGYTF
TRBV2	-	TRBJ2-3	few	TGTGCCAGCAGTGGCCCCTGGGGGGGGGCTGCAGATACGCAGTATTTT	CASSGPWGGAADTQYF
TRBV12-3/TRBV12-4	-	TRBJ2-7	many	TGTGCCAGCAGTCTTGTGGGGTTGGGGGAGCAGTACTTC	CASSLVGLGEQYF
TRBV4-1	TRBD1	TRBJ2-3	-	TGCGCCAGCAGCTCTAGGGACAGGGGTAGGGCGCAGTATTTT	CASSSRDRGRAQYF
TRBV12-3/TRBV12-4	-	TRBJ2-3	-	TGTGCCAGCAGCGCCCTTCAGGGTAGCACAGATACGCAGTATTTT	CASSALQGSTDTQYF
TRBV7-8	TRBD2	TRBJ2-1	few	TGTGCCAGCAGCTTAGTGCCTAGCGGGGCCCCGGGCGATGAGCAGTTCTTC	CASSLVPSGAPGDEQFF
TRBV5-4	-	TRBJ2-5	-	TGTGCCAGCAGCTTGTACGGGGCCCAAGAGACCCAGTACTTC	CASSLYGAQETQYF
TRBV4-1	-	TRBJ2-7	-	TGCGCCAGCAGCCAAGGGGAAGTGTACGAGCAGTACTTC	CASSQGEVYEQYF
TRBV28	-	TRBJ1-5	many	TGTGCCAGCAGTTCGTCGGGGGTAAGCAATCAGCCCCAGCATTTT	CASSSSGVSNQPQHF
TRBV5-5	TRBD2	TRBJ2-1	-	TGTGCCAGCAGCCTAACTAGCGCCGTGCAGGGCGATGAGCAGTTCTTC	CASSLTSAVQGDEQFF
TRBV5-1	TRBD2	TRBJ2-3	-	TGCGCCAGCAGCTTGGACCTTAGCGGGGGCTCTAGCACAGATACGCAGTATTTT	CASSLDLSGGSSTDTQYF
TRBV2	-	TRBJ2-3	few	TGTGCCAGCAGTGATTGGGGCGGGGACACAGATACGCAGTATTTT	CASSDWGGDTDTQYF
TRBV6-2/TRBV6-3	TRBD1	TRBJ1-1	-	TGTGCCAGCAGTTCCTCAGGGGGGGGCTACACTGAAGCTTTCTTT	CASSSSGGGYTEAFF
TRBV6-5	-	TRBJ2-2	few	TGTGCCAGCAGTTCAGGGTTATCCGGGGAGCTGTTTTTT	CASSSGLSGELFF
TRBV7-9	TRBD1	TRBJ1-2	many	TGTGCCAGCAGCTCTGACAGGGCCACCACTAACTATGGCTACACCTTC	CASSSDRATTNYGYTF
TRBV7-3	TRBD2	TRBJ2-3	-	TGTGCCAGCAGCTCCGGGACTAGCGGTGCAGATACGCAGTATTTT	CASSSGTSGADTQYF
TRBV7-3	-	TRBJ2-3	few	TGTGCCAGCAGCCCGACGGGTTACACAGATACGCAGTATTTT	CASSPTGYTDTQYF